The 30 T cell receptor beta chains presented below share a single source sample, sequenced in a study of blood T cell repertoires in COVID-19. The method was immunoSEQ multiplex PCR; TCRdb's version includes in-frame clones alone and lacks a portion of them. The data contain approximately 38,000 clones, around 90% of them singletons. Material: peripheral blood. The receptors were gathered from a human donor in a cohort sampled during active COVID-19.

The chain is built from TRBV6-1 and TRBJ1-5, with D maybe TRBD1 (6 bases). Germline V lookup: CDR1 MNHNS, CDR2 SASEGT. The germline V and J ends were trimmed by 6 bases and 4 bases, with 13 bases remaining between them. The CDR3 has 14 residues. The CDR3 coding sequence is TGTGCCAGCAGCCCCGGACAGTCAAATCAGCCCCAGCATTTT. Residues: CASSPGQSNQPQHF.

Only a few counts were recorded for this clone. This chain uses TRBV7-8 with TRBJ1-5; a weak D match, TRBD1 (6 bases). Trimming removed 5 bases at V and 3 bases at J, with 17 bases between. The CDR3 is 16 residues long. CDR1 and CDR2 (germline): SGHVS, FQNEAQ. As DNA, the CDR3 is TGTGCCAGCAGCCCTAGCGCGGGGGCCACCAATCAGCCCCAGCATTTT. It translates to CASSPSAGATNQPQHF.

V is TRBV3-1 (or the pseudogene TRBV3-2) and J is TRBJ1-6; D is undetermined. The V and J ends lost 6 bases and 5 bases respectively, with 11 bases between them. The CDR3 consists of 14 residues. Germline loops: CDR1 LGHDT, CDR2 YNNKEL (reference sequence). Here the CDR3 reads CASSTGINNSPLHF. DNA of the CDR3: TGTGCCAGCAGTACCGGGATAAATAATTCACCCCTCCACTTT.

This chain uses TRBV10-1 with TRBJ1-1; D is possibly TRBD1 (6 bases). The V gene lost 0 bases and the J gene lost 10 bases, with 12 bases spanning the gap. The CDR3 is made up of 13 amino acids. Germline values: CDR1 WNHNN, CDR2 SYGVQD (reference sequence). The DNA of the CDR3 is TGCGCCAGCAGTGAGTCTACAGGGAATAGAGCTTTCTTT. Its translation: CASSESTGNRAFF.

The chain has TRBV27 and TRBJ1-1, with TRBD1 matching 10 bases. V was clipped by 6 bases and J by 0 bases; unmatched bases: 7. Germline V gives CDR1 MNHEY, CDR2 SMNVEV (reference sequence). This CDR3 contains 16 residues. Here the CDR3 reads CASRGTGVGLNTEAFF. In DNA form, the CDR3 reads TGTGCCAGCAGAGGGACAGGGGTAGGTCTGAACACTGAAGCTTTCTTT.

For this clone: The sample holds other DNA sequences that translate to the same CDR3. This chain uses TRBV6-2 or TRBV6-3 with TRBJ1-3, with 8 bases identical to TRBD1. CDR1 MNHEY and CDR2 SVGEGT come from the germline V gene. V trimming: 6 bases; J trimming: 4 bases; junction bases outside the gene matches: 5. This CDR3 has 14 residues. CDR3 region: CASSGQGLGNTIYF. CDR3 DNA: TGTGCCAGCAGCGGACAGGGCTTAGGAAACACCATATATTTT.

The V gene is TRBV3-1 (or the pseudogene TRBV3-2), the J gene TRBJ2-2; a possible D gene is TRBD1 (6 bases). V shed 4 bases and J shed 2 bases, with 8 bases lying between them. Germline-derived CDR1 and CDR2 are LGHDT and YNNKEL (reference sequence). This CDR3 is 14 amino acids long. The DNA for the CDR3 is TGTGCCAGCAGCCGGGGGACAAACACCGGGGAGCTGTTTTTT. Its protein product is CASSRGTNTGELFF.

The chain recombines TRBV7-8 with TRBJ1-5; unclear D gene. Germline V gives CDR1 SGHVS, CDR2 FQNEAQ. V dropped 1 base and J dropped 4 bases, with 8 bases sitting between them. The CDR3 runs to 14 residues. CDR3 protein: CASSLGALNQPQHF. The CDR3 bases are TGTGCCAGCAGCTTAGGGGCCCTTAATCAGCCCCAGCATTTT.

The rearrangement links TRBV5-1 to TRBJ2-3; TRBD1 matches 10 bases. Losses at the gene ends were 4 bases for V and 3 bases for J; bases not matched to a gene: 5. The germline V gene has CDR1 SGHRS and CDR2 YFSETQ. This CDR3 is built from 15 residues. The CDR3 region has the DNA TGCGCCAGCAGCCCGGACAGGGGGACTACAGATACGCAGTATTTT. Protein sequence: CASSPDRGTTDTQYF. Full variable domain (rest looked up from reference TRBV5-1 and TRBJ2-3): KAGVTQTPRYLIKTRGQQVTLSCSPISGHRSVSWYQQTPGQGLQFLFEYFSETQRNKGNFPGRFSGRQFSNSRSEMNVSTLELGDSALYLCASSPDRGTTDTQYFGPGTRLTVL.

The CDR3 DNA sequence: TGTGCCAGCAGTTTTATTCCAGGAGCCGGGGACTATGGCTACACCTTC. Residues: CASSFIPGAGDYGYTF. J is TRBJ1-2 and V is TRBV28; unclear D gene. The germline V and J ends were trimmed by 3 bases and 3 bases, with 17 bases remaining between them. This CDR3 region has 16 residues. Looked up from germline, CDR1 is MDHEN and CDR2 is SYDVKM.

The CDR3 reads CASRGTGFEQYF. The CDR3 DNA is TGTGCCAGCAGAGGGACAGGGTTTGAGCAGTACTTC. V gene TRBV6-5 combines with J gene TRBJ2-7, with 9 bases fitting TRBD1. This CDR3 has 12 amino acids. Losses at the gene ends were 6 bases for V and 7 bases for J; bases not matched to a gene: 4. Per the germline V gene, CDR1 is MNHEY and CDR2 is SVGAGI.

V usage is TRBV19 and J usage is TRBJ1-1; D remains ambiguous. Germline V CDR1 and CDR2: LNHDA, SQIVND (reference sequence). This CDR3 comprises 14 residues. Between the trimmed V and J ends, which lost 6 bases and 4 bases, there was a span of 15 bases. The CDR3 DNA reads TGTGCCAGTAGCGAAGGAGGGTTCAGCACTGAAGCTTTCTTT. It encodes CASSEGGFSTEAFF.

The chain uses TRBV5-1 and TRBJ1-3; 7 bases match TRBD1. Germline CDR1 is SGHRS and CDR2 is YFSETQ. The J segment lost 1 base and the V segment lost 4 bases, leaving 5 bases of the junction unmatched. This CDR3 is 15 amino acids long. The chain's CDR3 is CASSARQGSGNTIYF. Here the CDR3 DNA reads TGCGCCAGCAGCGCAAGACAGGGTTCTGGAAACACCATATATTTT.

The sample holds one count of this clone. This rearrangement joins TRBV7-3 to TRBJ2-7; a weak D match, TRBD2 (6 bases). This CDR3 region has 14 residues. CDR1 is SGHTA and CDR2 is FQGTGA in the germline V gene. V lost 5 bases, J lost 6 bases, and 17 bases lay in between. This CDR3 reads CASSGGNGWGEQYF. CDR3 DNA sequence: TGTGCCAGCAGCGGAGGGAACGGGTGGGGCGAGCAGTACTTC.

This clone was counted a few times. This specimen includes other DNA sequences encoding the same CDR3. The CDR3 coding sequence is TGTGCCAGCAGGCCCCCCTCACAAGTTTCACCCCTCCACTTT. Amino acid sequence: CASRPPSQVSPLHF. V gene TRBV6-5 combines with J gene TRBJ1-6; D is unresolved. Germline V gives CDR1 MNHEY, CDR2 SVGAGI. There are 14 residues in the CDR3. The germline V and J ends were trimmed by 6 bases and 9 bases, with 15 bases remaining between them.

The chain is built from TRBV27 and TRBJ2-1, with D tentatively TRBD2 (5 bases). Germline V lookup: CDR1 MNHEY, CDR2 SMNVEV (reference sequence). CDR3 size: 16 residues. V was shortened by 2 bases and J by 3 bases, with 14 bases between the two germline ends. CDR3 sequence (DNA): TGTGCCAGCAGTTTAGGTAGAGGGTGGCGCTACAATGAGCAGTTCTTC. It is translated as CASSLGRGWRYNEQFF.

This clone was recorded once. The gene calls are TRBV24-1 and TRBJ2-5, with D possibly matching TRBD1 (6 bases). Germline lookup yields CDR1 KGHDR and CDR2 SFDVKD. The V end lost 7 bases, the J end lost 1 base, and 12 bases lay between the germline ends. The CDR3 covers 14 residues. CDR3 bases: TGTGCCACCAGGAAACAGGGTGTCCAAGAGACCCAGTACTTC. It translates to CATRKQGVQETQYF.

The CDR3 here is CASSYQWAHEQYF. As DNA, the CDR3 is TGTGCCAGCAGTTACCAGTGGGCCCACGAGCAGTACTTC. The J gene is TRBJ2-7, the V gene TRBV6-5; the D is unclear. The CDR3 runs 13 residues. The ends were cut back, 2 bases at V and 5 bases at J, with 10 bases in the middle. CDR1 is MNHEY and CDR2 is SVGAGI in the germline V gene.

The rearrangement joins TRBV5-1 to TRBJ2-7, with 8 bases fitting TRBD1. Germline V gives CDR1 SGHRS, CDR2 YFSETQ. V trimming: 4 bases; J trimming: 5 bases; junction bases outside the gene matches: 17. CDR3 length: 17 residues. The chain's CDR3 is CASSRTGLPGQGDEQYF. As DNA, the CDR3 is TGCGCCAGCAGCCGGACAGGGTTACCGGGTCAAGGCGACGAGCAGTACTTC.

The J gene is TRBJ2-2, the V gene TRBV2; TRBD1 matches 9 bases. The CDR3 has 14 residues. The V gene's germline CDR1 is SNHLY and CDR2 FYNNEI. Losses at the gene ends were 4 bases for V and 6 bases for J; bases not matched to a gene: 3. The CDR3 region has the DNA TGTGCCAGCAGTGGTCGGGACAGGGCCGGGGAGCTGTTTTTT. Its translation is CASSGRDRAGELFF.

The chain links TRBV10-2 to TRBJ2-7; the D gene is possibly TRBD1 (5 bases). Germline loops: CDR1 WSHSY, CDR2 SAAADI. The CDR3 has 11 residues. The V end lost 7 bases, the J end lost 8 bases, and 12 bases lay between the germline ends. The CDR3, as DNA: TGCGCCAGCATGAGTAGGGGCCAGCAGTACTTC. Protein: CASMSRGQQYF.

This clone was seen just once. The chain employs TRBV2 and TRBJ2-1, with TRBD2 identical over 7 bases. CDR3 length: 15 residues. The germline gives CDR1 SNHLY, CDR2 FYNNEI. V lost 4 bases, J lost 7 bases, and 10 bases stayed unmatched. CDR3 DNA: TGTGCCAGCAGTGCCCTCCGGGACTACCTTAATGAGCAGTTCTTC. Translated, it gives CASSALRDYLNEQFF.

This clone was found a few times. CDR3 amino acids: CASSQTGTSGRAYFYEQYF. DNA of the CDR3: TGTGCCAGCAGCCAGACGGGGACTAGCGGGAGGGCCTATTTCTACGAGCAGTACTTC. The rearrangement uses TRBV3-1 (or the pseudogene TRBV3-2) and TRBJ2-7; TRBD2 matches 16 bases. The CDR3 covers 19 residues. V trimming: 3 bases; J trimming: 3 bases; junction bases outside the gene matches: 11. Per germline, CDR1 LGHDT and CDR2 YNNKEL (reference sequence).

In this sample, this clone turned up once. The chain is built from TRBV24-1 and TRBJ2-1, with D possibly TRBD2 on 5 matching bases. Germline CDR1 reads KGHDR; CDR2 reads SFDVKD. V shed 5 bases and J shed 7 bases, with 20 bases lying between them. The CDR3 sequence is 16 residues long. CDR3 protein: CATSVLSERSTNEQFF. In DNA form, the CDR3 reads TGTGCCACCAGTGTCCTTAGCGAGCGGTCAACGAATGAGCAGTTCTTC.

The CDR3 sequence: CASSPGVGDGTYGYTF. CDR3 bases: TGTGCCAGCAGCCCCGGAGTTGGAGACGGGACTTATGGCTACACCTTC. The chain uses TRBV7-2 and TRBJ1-2; possibly TRBD1 for D (5 bases). CDR3 length equals 16 residues. Germline CDR1 reads SGHTA; CDR2 reads FQGNSA. V was shortened by 5 bases and J by 5 bases, with 21 bases between the two germline ends. Together with reference TRBV7-2 and TRBJ1-2, the CDR3 gives the full variable domain: GAGVSQSPSNKVTEKGKDVELRCDPISGHTALYWYRQSLGQGLEFLIYFQGNSAPDKSGLPSDRFSAERTGGSVSTLTIQRTQQEDSAVYLCASSPGVGDGTYGYTFGSGTRLTVV.

The chain recombines TRBV30 with TRBJ1-6, with 10 bases identical to TRBD1. Per germline, CDR1 GTSNPN and CDR2 SVGIG (reference sequence). V dropped 0 bases and J dropped 7; count of bases not matched to a gene: 6. CDR3 length: 16 amino acids. Here the CDR3 DNA reads TGTGCCTGGAGTGTACACGCGGGACAGGGGAATTCACCCCTCCACTTT. Translated, it gives CAWSVHAGQGNSPLHF.

The chain recombines TRBV19 with TRBJ1-5, with D tentatively TRBD1 (6 bases). The CDR3 runs 14 residues. Trimming pared 2 bases from V and 3 bases from J, leaving 8 bases between. Germline V gives CDR1 LNHDA, CDR2 SQIVND (reference sequence). The CDR3 loop reads CASSIRGNNQPQHF. The CDR3 DNA reads TGTGCCAGTAGTATAAGGGGGAACAATCAGCCCCAGCATTTT.

J is TRBJ2-7 and V is TRBV5-1, with a weak D call TRBD1 (6 bases). Germline V gives CDR1 SGHRS, CDR2 YFSETQ. This CDR3 has 14 residues. Trimming removed 0 bases at V and 6 bases at J, with 13 bases between. DNA for the CDR3: TGCGCCAGCAGCTTGGCCGGTGGGGGCGGCGAGCAGTACTTC. Protein product: CASSLAGGGGEQYF.

The V gene is TRBV11-1, the J gene TRBJ2-3, with 7 bases lining up with TRBD2. The length of the CDR3 is 13 residues. CDR1 is SGHAT and CDR2 is FQDESV in the germline V gene (reference sequence). The V segment lost 4 bases and the J segment 6 bases; nucleotides outside the gene matches: 4. CDR3 nucleotide sequence: TGTGCCAGCAGCTCATGGGGGGGGGATACGCAGTATTTT. Translation gives CASSSWGGDTQYF.

The rearrangement joins TRBV19 to TRBJ1-1; 7 bases align to TRBD1. With 7 bases clipped from V and 5 bases from J, the junction kept 10 bases outside the gene matches. From germline, CDR1 is LNHDA and CDR2 SQIVND (reference sequence). This CDR3 contains 14 residues. CDR3: CASIGGVLGTEAFF. DNA of the CDR3: TGTGCCAGTATAGGGGGCGTTCTAGGGACTGAAGCTTTCTTT.